Sequencing of this T cell receptor (beta chain) was carried out in a study of early T cells in non-severe SARS-CoV-2 infection. Study-wide findings and caveats: VDJdb matching, biased toward anti-spike CD8 responses, missed private and CD4 specificities.

TCRdb redid the calling of the 5' RACE reads with MiXCR, one entry per CDR3 protein. This sample has 55,000 to 75,000 distinct CDR3 sequences; around 9.9% occur once, and the top ten carry 6.4%. A word on this clonotype: Its specificity is unknown.

Germline V gives CDR1 SGHTA, CDR2 FQGNSA. V shed 4 bases and J shed 1 base, with 6 bases lying between them. The CDR3 totals 13 residues. The sample was whole blood. The TCR was taken from an adult who was a healthcare worker with PCR-confirmed SARS-CoV-2 infection or an uninfected control (not recorded which). This chain uses TRBV7-2 with TRBJ2-3; a weak D match, TRBD1 (5 bases). This CDR3 reads CASSWGGTDTQYF. In DNA, the CDR3 is TGTGCCAGCAGCTGGGGCGGCACAGATACGCAGTATTTT.